The clone carrying this TCR beta chain showed up just a few times. The length of the CDR3 is 14 residues. V was pared by 4 bases and J by 5 bases, with 2 bases of the junction left unmatched. From germline, CDR1 is SGHDT and CDR2 YYEEEE. The data were obtained in a study of blood T cell repertoires in COVID-19. As for the study in general: PBMCs, B-cell-depleted T cells, or T cells provided the cDNA or gDNA that made up the material.

As handled by the study authors: Reference gene primer amplification yielded estimated nucleated cell counts. Generated by immunoSEQ multiplex PCR, the TCRdb table keeps only in-frame clones and is missing some. V and J calls and clone size are given by that table; D and trimming were obtained from the DNA. The repertoire has around 450,000 clones, 90% of them found once; the top ten carry under 0.7%. Either two negative PCRs, clearance, or symptom resolution qualified Cohort 3 donors as recovered. The sequenced sample consisted of PBMCs or T cells enriched from blood (not recorded which). The clonotype comes from a man aged 18 to 35 who had recovered from COVID-19. The chain carries TRBV5-6 and TRBJ1-4; 10 nucleotides agree with TRBD1. CDR3 DNA sequence: TGTGCCAGCAGCCCGGACAGGGGGAATGAAAAACTGTTTTTT. This gives the protein CASSPDRGNEKLFF.